This T cell receptor beta chain was sequenced in a study of blood T cell repertoires in COVID-19. Sequenced by immunoSEQ multiplex PCR; TCRdb stores in-frame clones only, minus some. Seen here are 200,000 to 250,000 clones, almost 85% observed once, and the top ten hold more than 10%. Input material: peripheral blood. The TCR was taken from a middle-aged woman with acute or convalescent COVID-19.

CDR3 loop: CASGLVRSATGLQNNSPLHF. CDR3 sequence (DNA): TGTGCTAGTGGTTTGGTAAGGTCTGCGACTGGTCTTCAAAATAATTCACCCCTCCACTTT. This chain uses TRBV12-5 with TRBJ1-6; D is undetermined. V shed 0 bases and J shed 5 bases, with 23 bases lying between them. The germline CDR1 and CDR2 sequences are LGHNT and FRNRAP. This CDR3 has 20 residues.